These T cell receptor beta chains were read from a single sample in a study of cytomegalovirus exposure and HLA in healthy donors. TCRdb keeps only in-frame clones here, not all; method: immunoSEQ multiplex PCR. Of over 100,000 clones listed, roughly 83% are singletons. The sample comprised PBMCs. The receptors shown here come from a woman younger than 35 in good health and CMV-seropositive. Both conserved end residues are part of each CDR3. Part of the rows lack a size; the others show once, few, many or a class for expanded clones.

>TRBV6-1|14|-|TRBJ1-1
CASSHRSRGTEAFF
>TRBV6-5|11|-|TRBJ2-7
CASSLGEAQYF
>TRBV6-1|15|-|TRBJ1-5
CASSEARQGNQPQHF
>TRBV28|17|few|TRBJ2-7
CASSLLKTSGSEDEQYF
>TRBV7-9|14|-|TRBJ1-3
CASSPRQFRHTIYF
>TRBV10-2|14|few|TRBJ1-2
CASSESQDLGSYTF
>TRBV6-6|12|-|TRBJ1-2
CASSPGTASYTF
>TRBV19|15|-|TRBJ2-3
CASWTGSSSTDTQYF
>TRBV9|14|-|TRBJ1-1
CASSESPEDTEAFF
>TRBV30|14|-|TRBJ2-5
CAWSVLDFQETQYF
>TRBV19|16|-|TRBJ2-7
CASSTPAGQVNYEQYF
>TRBV6-5|12|-|TRBJ2-7
CASSYDSYEQYF
>TRBV18|16|-|TRBJ2-1
CASSPRPGQGHNEQFF
>TRBV5-3|15|-|TRBJ2-1
CARSRTRGSINEQFF
>TRBV28|14|-|TRBJ2-3
CASRQQGPTDTQYF
>TRBV16|12|-|TRBJ1-1
CASSIQGTEAFF
>TRBV5-4|15|-|TRBJ1-2
CASSLLDRRHYGYTF
>TRBV11-3|16|-|TRBJ2-7
CASSPWTSRSSYEQYF
>TRBV7-2|14|-|TRBJ1-2
CASSLGRYNYGYTF
>TRBV27|17|-|TRBJ2-5
CASSFTGTSGIQETQYF
>TRBV10-3|12|few|TRBJ1-4
CAIGRGNEKLFF
>TRBV6-5|15|-|TRBJ2-3
CASSYGGRARDTQYF
>TRBV15|14|-|TRBJ1-1
CATSRDRVNTEAFF
>TRBV30|15|-|TRBJ2-1
CAWSNPGGAGNEQFF
>TRBV28|17|-|TRBJ1-2
CASSSPDAGAIDYGYTF
>TRBV19|16|-|TRBJ1-5
CASSTTRTKSNQPQHF
>TRBV9|13|-|TRBJ1-1
CASSHGVGHEAFF
>TRBV11-2|14|-|TRBJ1-3
CASSLTTLGNTIYF
>TRBV27|14|-|TRBJ2-2
CASRPGQGYGELFF
>TRBV5-4|15|-|TRBJ2-1
CASIPGLAGNNEQFF